The rows below give T cell receptor beta chains drawn from one sample of a study of control samples from healthy donors and cancer patients. Profiling relied on immunoSEQ multiplex PCR, and the TCRdb table lists in-frame clones only, not all of them. The table shows fewer than 90,000 clones, with 84% occurring only once. Sequenced input: blood. These receptors all come from a middle-aged man in good health. CDR3s include the opening cysteine and the closing phenylalanine or tryptophan. D genes are given only for firm matches. Only some rows state a clone size, as once, few, many or a class for expanded clones.

J | size | D | V | CDR3 | DNA
TRBJ2-3 | few | NA | TRBV13 | CASSISTDTQYF | TGTGCCAGCAGCATAAGCACAGATACGCAGTATTTT
TRBJ1-5 | NA | NA | TRBV7-9 | CASSVTGLQPQHF | TGTGCCAGCAGCGTAACAGGGTTGCAGCCCCAGCATTTT
TRBJ2-7 | medium-sized | NA | TRBV12-3/TRBV12-4 | CASSLSAYEQYF | TGTGCCAGCAGTTTATCGGCGTACGAGCAGTACTTC
TRBJ2-5 | NA | NA | TRBV5-1 | CASSLEWRSQETQYF | TGCGCCAGCAGCTTGGAATGGCGGAGCCAAGAGACCCAGTACTTC
TRBJ1-4 | NA | NA | TRBV9 | CASSVGSTNEKLFF | TGTGCCAGCAGCGTAGGCTCAACTAATGAAAAACTGTTTTTT
TRBJ1-2 | few | NA | TRBV13 | CASSLSQAYYGYTF | TGTGCCAGCAGCTTATCGCAGGCCTATTATGGCTACACCTTC
TRBJ2-1 | NA | TRBD2 | TRBV7-6 | CASSLVGTSGGGRGRYEQFF | TGTGCCAGCAGCTTAGTAGGGACTAGCGGGGGGGGAAGGGGTCGCTATGAGCAGTTCTTC
TRBJ2-2 | NA | NA | TRBV18 | CASSHGLIPHTGELFF | TGTGCCAGCTCACATGGACTGATACCCCACACCGGGGAGCTGTTTTTT
TRBJ1-1 | NA | NA | TRBV30 | CAWSVGITLMNTEAFF | TGTGCCTGGAGTGTAGGAATAACGCTAATGAACACTGAAGCTTTCTTT
TRBJ1-4 | NA | TRBD1 | TRBV5-6 | CASSFFDRAANEKLFF | TGTGCCAGCAGCTTTTTTGACAGGGCGGCTAATGAAAAACTGTTTTTT
TRBJ2-7 | NA | NA | TRBV29-1 | CSVEDRKYFYEQYF | TGCAGCGTTGAAGATCGCAAGTACTTTTACGAGCAGTACTTC
TRBJ2-7 | NA | TRBD1 | TRBV12-5 | CASGLEGARYEQYF | TGTGCTAGTGGTTTGGAGGGGGCGCGGTACGAGCAGTACTTC
TRBJ2-3 | few | NA | TRBV5-4 | CASSARGTDTQYF | TGTGCCAGTAGTGCTCGCGGCACAGATACGCAGTATTTT
TRBJ2-1 | NA | NA | TRBV11-1 | CASSPGMYNEQFF | TGTGCCAGCAGCCCAGGGATGTACAATGAGCAGTTCTTC
TRBJ2-1 | NA | TRBD1 | TRBV7-2 | CASSFGQGANEQFF | TGTGCCAGCAGCTTTGGGCAGGGGGCGAATGAGCAGTTCTTC
TRBJ2-2 | NA | TRBD2 | TRBV10-3 | CAISGTSGGVNTGELFF | TGTGCCATCAGTGGGACTAGCGGGGGGGTCAACACCGGGGAGCTGTTTTTT
TRBJ1-2 | NA | NA | TRBV30 | CAWSVRSMAELLNYGYTF | TGTGCCTGGAGTGTACGTTCGATGGCAGAACTTCTTAACTATGGCTACACCTTC
TRBJ1-2 | NA | TRBD1 | TRBV6-5 | CAGRQGVSYGYTF | TGTGCCGGCCGACAGGGGGTTAGCTATGGCTACACCTTC
TRBJ1-6 | NA | NA | TRBV5-4 | CASSPGRSSYNSPLHF | TGTGCCAGCAGCCCGGGACGGAGCTCCTATAATTCACCCCTCCACTTT
TRBJ2-1 | once | TRBD2 | TRBV5-1 | CASRLVPGGPGNEQFF | TGCGCCAGCAGGTTGGTGCCGGGGGGGCCTGGCAATGAGCAGTTCTTC
TRBJ2-3 | NA | NA | TRBV5-6 | CASSLRGGLYTDTQYF | TGTGCCAGCAGCTTGCGCGGCGGTCTCTACACAGATACGCAGTATTTT
TRBJ2-7 | NA | NA | TRBV27 | CASSPGTSIYEQYF | TGTGCCAGCAGTCCCGGGACGTCGATTTACGAGCAGTACTTC
TRBJ1-3 | once | NA | TRBV18 | CASSPDGISGNTIYF | TGTGCCAGCTCACCTGACGGGATCTCTGGAAACACCATATATTTT
TRBJ1-1 | NA | TRBD1 | TRBV12-5 | CASGLVRTGNTEAFF | TGTGCTAGTGGTTTGGTACGGACAGGGAACACTGAAGCTTTCTTT
TRBJ1-5 | NA | NA | TRBV27 | CASSLSGGGNQPQHF | TGTGCCAGCAGTTTATCGGGAGGTGGGAATCAGCCCCAGCATTTT
TRBJ1-4 | NA | NA | TRBV19 | CASSIQGPNEKLFF | TGTGCCAGTAGTATACAGGGACCTAATGAAAAACTGTTTTTT
TRBJ1-5 | NA | NA | TRBV11-2 | CASSLGVGGNQPQHF | TGTGCCAGCAGCTTGGGTGTGGGGGGCAATCAGCCCCAGCATTTT
TRBJ2-5 | NA | NA | TRBV30 | CAWTTWEGGAETQYF | TGTGCCTGGACCACCTGGGAGGGGGGCGCGGAGACCCAGTACTTC
TRBJ1-2 | NA | TRBD1 | TRBV18 | CASSPPGQGYYGYTF | TGTGCCAGCTCACCACCGGGACAGGGGTACTATGGCTACACCTTC
TRBJ2-2 | NA | NA | TRBV27 | CASTQQSWGAGELFF | TGTGCCAGCACCCAACAAAGTTGGGGGGCCGGGGAGCTGTTTTTT
TRBJ2-5 | NA | TRBD2 | TRBV4-1 | CASSQVPAGGGLKTQYF | TGCGCCAGCAGCCAAGTTCCTGCGGGAGGGGGGTTGAAGACCCAGTACTTC
TRBJ1-3 | NA | TRBD1 | TRBV7-6 | CASSLAPGTGISGNTIYF | TGTGCCAGCAGCTTAGCCCCCGGGACAGGGATCTCTGGAAACACCATATATTTT
TRBJ2-7 | NA | NA | TRBV6-5 | CASSYLKVGGYEQYF | TGTGCCAGCAGTTACTTGAAGGTTGGGGGCTACGAGCAGTACTTC
TRBJ1-2 | NA | NA | TRBV7-8 | CASTPEAEYYGYTF | TGTGCCAGCACCCCGGAGGCGGAATACTATGGCTACACCTTC
TRBJ1-4 | once | TRBD1 | TRBV18 | CASSPGTGQFF | TGTGCCAGCTCACCCGGGACAGGGCAGTTTTTT
TRBJ2-7 | NA | NA | TRBV11-3 | CASSLDPSRAEQYF | TGTGCCAGCAGCTTAGATCCTAGTCGGGCCGAGCAGTACTTC
TRBJ1-3 | NA | TRBD1 | TRBV30 | CAWRPRDRGSGNTIYF | TGTGCCTGGAGACCAAGGGACAGGGGTTCTGGAAACACCATATATTTT
TRBJ1-2 | once | NA | TRBV12-1 | CASSIPLGDYGYTF | TGTGCCAGCAGCATCCCTCTTGGGGACTATGGCTACACCTTC
TRBJ2-7 | few | NA | TRBV7-2 | CASSLSGGSFYEQYF | TGTGCCAGCAGCTTATCCGGGGGATCCTTCTACGAGCAGTACTTC